The T cell receptor beta chain under discussion was sequenced for a study of cytomegalovirus exposure and HLA in healthy donors (dated by TCRdb to 2016 to 2017). Regarding the study in general: An earlier analysis of some 600 of the donors reported around 280 Gb of sequence data and roughly 120 million unique TCR beta sequences obtained from about 200 million T cells. Roughly 310 gigabases of sequencing data and approximately 80 million unique TCR sequences were included in an early release covering about 620 HLA-typed donors. Of the roughly 400 genotyped donors, 65% to 90% fell in the genetic ancestry cluster associated with self-reported Caucasian donors. The study aimed to test whether cataloging public T cell receptors could reveal signatures of past pathogen exposure. Using immunosequencing, the study profiled T cell repertoires from about 650 subjects and related those repertoires to cytomegalovirus serostatus. In addition to the first cohort of roughly 700 subjects, a separate validation cohort of 120 different subjects was used. To predict cytomegalovirus infection status, the study brought together high-throughput TCR immunosequencing, statistical association of individual TCRs with disease status, and machine learning. A later analysis re-examined previously published TCR beta repertoires from hundreds of donors and added high-resolution HLA genotyping to investigate patterns of TCR occurrence. Rather than using new phenotypic data, the later analysis identified candidate immune exposures from TCR beta sequences and from how often those sequences occurred across donors. An earlier analysis of around 580 of the donors used high-throughput TCR beta sequencing to judge whether each TCR beta V gene segment behaved as functional or pseudogenic. Donor age, sex, ethnicity and CMV serostatus were collected together with the repertoire data. A later genetic analysis used genome-wide SNP genotypes for about three fifths of the 666 donors, treating that subset as a discovery cohort. Every repertoire in the discovery cohort had been generated on one and the same sequencing platform. Class I and class II HLA loci were covered by the typing at four-digit resolution. The number of typed donors differed by locus: about 620-630 for A, B, C, DRB1 and DQB1; approximately 520 for DQA1; approximately 610 for DPA1; and about 450 for DPB1. Four or five DR-DQ haplotypes were handled as single units for association and clustering because linkage in the cohort was strong. Among about 370 genotyped donors of the cohort, an average of about 220,000 unique TCR beta nucleotide sequences was sequenced per donor, of which about 19% were non-productive. The research as a whole found: Some IMGT-functional V segments, including TRBV6-2 and TRBV6-3, could not be distinguished by the 87-base-pair reads and were therefore excluded. A cluster of highly shared sequence variants was judged likely to represent a technical artifact of the sequencing pipeline. The study listed approximately 160 TCR beta chains as associated with cytomegalovirus. The only immune exposure information available for the cohort was CMV serostatus. Linkage disequilibrium might explain the correlated functional status among segregating V segments, but an unknown experimental factor could not be ruled out. According to a later analysis, parvovirus B19, influenza, CMV and Epstein-Barr virus appeared linked to several top co-occurrence clusters. In a later analysis, TCR association rates were found to vary across HLA loci, with the most associated TCRs seen for DRB1 alleles and the fewest for HLA-C alleles. A later genetic analysis reported fewer N-insertions in productive TCRs among donors in an Asian-associated ancestry cluster than the approximately 670-donor mean. When HLA alleles, especially DR and DQ, strongly co-occurred, TCR associations were difficult to assign to individual alleles. The classifier was reported to diagnose cytomegalovirus status with high specificity and sensitivity in both the original and validation cohorts. Presence/absence analyses assumed roughly uniform sequencing depth across donors, an assumption that may not hold. In an earlier analysis of about 600 of the donors, most TCR beta V segments appeared in productive rearrangements about 87% or about 30% of the time, broadly matching IMGT annotations. Most TCR sequences were observed very rarely across donors, whereas some public TCRs were present in many individuals. The cohort was sequenced for TCR beta chains only, and without alpha or paired-chain data the features that could be detected were limited. At a false discovery rate of 0.05, a later analysis linked under 20,000 TCR beta sequences to specific HLA alleles. According to the authors, the approach could potentially be generalized to other disease states and immunological phenotypes. A later analysis found that HLA-associated TCR beta chains were more clonally expanded and had lower generation probabilities than equally common non-associated chains. Because counts were too low, about 15 rarely observed V segments, including chromosome 9 orphons, were left out of the earlier analysis of approximately 500 of the donors. In a later genetic analysis, a missense DCLRE1C variant was associated with V-gene and J-gene trimming of TCR beta chains, and the association was replicated in an independent cohort. A further reported finding was that TCR beta sequences accurately predicted the HLA-A and HLA-B alleles for most subjects in the first cohort. Most CMV-associated TCR beta chains appeared to be HLA-restricted in a later analysis, and the HLA associations seemed to be driven largely by CMV exposure. In vitro tests confirmed that a few of the cytomegalovirus-associated TCR beta chains recognize cytomegalovirus antigens. Because HLA typing was missing for some donors at each locus, association tests included only the typed subset.

Libraries were built with the immunoSEQ multiplex PCR assay. For the multiplex PCR, a mixture combining 60 forward primers for TCR Vbeta segments and 13 reverse primers for TCR Jbeta segments was used. The CDR3 region of rearranged TCR beta genes was amplified from genomic DNA by a multiplex PCR assay. The amplified TCR beta libraries were sequenced on the Illumina HiSeq System as 87-base-pair reads. In the authors' own workflow: A later analysis tallied 75 million to 95 million unique TCR beta chains across the 666 repertoires, and approximately 12 million of those chains were shared by two or more donors. A nearest-neighbor algorithm error-corrected the raw reads and collapsed the reads into unique sequences, merging closely related sequences to remove PCR and sequencing errors. V, D and J gene segments were assigned by aligning CDR3 sequences to IMGT reference sequences. For a sequence to be retained, a match of at least six nucleotides was required to both a V gene segment and a J gene segment. Rearrangements were called productive when the CDR3 lacked stop codons and stayed in frame with V and J; all others were non-productive. Following IMGT convention, CDR3 was defined as the stretch from the second conserved V-encoded cysteine up to the conserved J-encoded phenylalanine. In an earlier analysis of 550 to 650 of the donors, sequences lacking an unambiguous match to a single V gene segment were excluded. An earlier analysis of approximately 590 of the donors called V segments functional above 56.7% productive rearrangements and segregating when the between-donor standard deviation exceeded 5%. To diagnose cytomegalovirus status from the catalog of TCR beta chain sequences, a statistical classification framework was built. In a later analysis, TCR nucleotide sequences were compared against IMGT/GENE-DB human TR gene sequences so that V and J genes could be assigned. The TCRdist pipeline was used in a later analysis to assign CDR3 sequences and most-parsimonious VDJ recombination scenarios. In a later analysis, every TCR beta chain was defined by the combination of its CDR3 amino acid sequence and its V-gene family, and reads without a unique V-gene family were dropped. As a way to deal with suspected cross-contamination and a sequencing artifact, a later analysis dropped 500 to 700 nucleotide sequences that were highly shared and had low generation probability. For each public chain, a later analysis derived a clonal expansion index from normalized ranks of inferred template counts within each repertoire. A later analysis computed generation probabilities with a VDJ recombination model fitted to out-of-frame rearrangements, and checked the results against IGoR. Hypergeometric tests were used in a later analysis to score TCR-TCR, TCR-HLA and TCR-CMV co-occurrence, with a repertoire-size bias correction applied to the TCR pairs. To estimate false discovery rates, a later analysis permuted the HLA or CMV assignments 20 times. In a later analysis, co-occurring TCRs were grouped using DBSCAN, and TCRdist sequence similarity was added for clustering within HLA-allele-positive subsets. For co-occurrence clustering, repertoires with fewer than 30,000 or more than 120,000 public chains were excluded, along with five repertoires with anomalous nucleotide sharing. TCRdb took this table from immuneACCESS and kept in-frame rearrangements with V and J called. Such tables lack part of the clones; where checked against another copy, unresolved V genes explain under half of the gap, and the rest is unexplained. The V and J calls and clone size are taken from that table; D and trimming were inferred from the DNA. The sample profile shows more than 110,000 clones; 70% to 85% of them were found once. Approximately 1.5% of the sample is held by the ten biggest clonotypes.

A word on this clone: This clone's antigen is unknown. Base-call qualities are not available, and no considerably larger clone is one nucleotide away.

The CDR3 covers 13 residues, taking in both the cysteine and the phenylalanine. The retained sequence is limited to the CDR3, 39 bases, with the frame set at the first base. According to the germline V gene, CDR1 reads KGHSH and CDR2 reads LQKENI. Trimming removed 3 bases from V and 3 bases from J, leaving 7 bases between the germline ends. The cohort comprised several hundred healthy bone marrow donors. All cohort members were sampled while nominally healthy, although unrecorded immune exposures were likely present. The donor tested CMV seropositive and was one of the 289 seropositive cohort members. Each donor provided a peripheral blood sample, and peripheral blood mononuclear cells were used for TCR beta sequencing. The Qiagen DNeasy Blood Extraction Kit was used to extract genomic DNA from the blood cell samples.

The sequence derives from a man aged 30 to 45 in good health and CMV-seropositive. Sequencing was performed on PBMCs. Rearrangement joined TRBV18 to TRBJ2-3; TRBD2 could be the D gene, as 6 bases match. The sequence in DNA is TGTGCCAGCTCACCGGGAGGTACAGATACGCAGTATTTT. This codes for CASSPGGTDTQYF.